This T cell receptor beta chain was identified during a study of lymphopenia after photon versus proton radiotherapy. Study results and caveats: After lymphocyte nadir, photon-treated repertoires showed oligoclonal expansion, especially CD8+ Temra. Better survival with proton therapy was suggested as possible, not demonstrated.

Method: immunoSEQ multiplex PCR; TCRdb's copy keeps in-frame clones and lacks some. This sample has some 30,000 clones; nearly 95% occur once, and the top ten carry around 0.67%. Notes on this clone: As yet, its antigen is unknown.

Sequencing was performed on peripheral blood, taken from a patient treated with photon-based radiotherapy. The receptor comes from a woman aged 50 to 60 with cholangiocarcinoma.

The CDR3 bases are TGCGCCAGCAGCTTGGTGGGTAGTCAAGAGACCCAGTACTTC. Its protein product is CASSLVGSQETQYF. V is TRBV5-1 and J is TRBJ2-5; D gene ambiguous. There are 14 residues in the CDR3. CDR1 SGHRS and CDR2 YFSETQ come from the germline V gene. V lost 0 bases and J lost 2, with 8 bases in between.